This T cell receptor (beta chain) comes out of a study of cytomegalovirus exposure and HLA in healthy donors. The length of the CDR3 is 15 residues. Trimming pared 8 bases from V and 4 bases from J, leaving 20 bases between. CDR1 is SGHTA and CDR2 is FQGNSA in the germline V gene. PCR involved 60 Vbeta and 13 Jbeta primers. TCRdb's copy holds only in-frame clones and misses some; the assay was immunoSEQ multiplex PCR. In the table there are under 150,000 clones, under 85% of which are singletons. The specimen was PBMCs. This chain joins TRBV7-2 and TRBJ1-2, with D perhaps matching TRBD1 (6 bases). This sequence was found in a boy aged 5-17 years in good health and CMV-seronegative. Here the CDR3 DNA reads TGTGCCAGCTTTATCCCGGGACACGCAGCCTATGGCTACACCTTC. This translates into CASFIPGHAAYGYTF.